This passage covers 17 T cell receptor beta chains from one sample sequenced in a study of T cell changes during pregnancy in multiple sclerosis. Produced via immunoSEQ multiplex PCR; TCRdb's table is partial and in-frame only. The sample has approximately 100,000 clones; more than 90% are singletons. Sequences were derived from peripheral blood, sampled in the second trimester of pregnancy. The receptor source for this set is a female donor with multiple sclerosis, enrolled in a pregnancy study.

The V and J genes are TRBV29-1 and TRBJ2-7; D may be TRBD1 (5 bases). Germline lookup yields CDR1 SQVTM and CDR2 ANQGSEA. The germline V and J ends were trimmed by 4 bases and 1 base, with 11 bases remaining between them. The CDR3 contains 13 residues. As DNA, the CDR3 is TGCAGCGTTGTACAGGAACTTTCCTACGAGCAGTACTTC. Its protein product is CSVVQELSYEQYF.

The chain carries TRBV7-3 and TRBJ2-1, with 10 nucleotides matching TRBD2. The V and J ends lost 1 base and 8 bases, in that order; junction bases with no gene match: 8. The CDR3 sequence is 16 residues long. Germline V gives CDR1 SGHTA, CDR2 FQGTGA. The CDR3 sequence: CASSLKVSGRAHEQFF. The CDR3, as DNA: TGTGCCAGCAGCTTAAAGGTCAGCGGGAGGGCCCATGAGCAGTTCTTC.

CDR3 in amino acids: CASSPGLAGREQFF. CDR3 bases: TGTGCCAGCAGTCCTGGACTAGCGGGACGTGAGCAGTTCTTC. The chain carries TRBV27 and TRBJ2-1, with TRBD2 matching over 12 bases. Germline V CDR1 and CDR2: MNHEY, SMNVEV (reference sequence). V was clipped by 5 bases and J by 9 bases; unmatched bases: 5. The CDR3 is 14 amino acids.

V gene TRBV6-5 combines with J gene TRBJ1-3; D possibly corresponds to TRBD1 (5 bases). The V end was cut by 5 bases, the J end by 2 bases, with 10 bases between. Germline V CDR1 and CDR2: MNHEY, SVGAGI. The CDR3 runs to 14 residues. The CDR3 nucleotides are TGTGCCAGCAGTCCAGGGATCCCTGGAAACACCATATATTTT. Amino acids: CASSPGIPGNTIYF.

V is TRBV5-1 and J is TRBJ2-7; 10 bases are a match to TRBD1. The CDR3 is 14 residues long. Per the germline V gene, CDR1 is SGHRS and CDR2 is YFSETQ. After removal of 0 bases from V and 6 bases from J, the junction contained 3 bases not matched to a gene. The CDR3 sequence is CASSLGQGAREQYF. The CDR3 DNA follows: TGCGCCAGCAGCTTGGGACAGGGGGCGCGCGAGCAGTACTTC.

This clone has only one observation. In DNA form, the CDR3 reads TGTGCCTGGAGTGCCCTAGGACTAGCGGGACCTGGCGAGCAGTACTTC. Residues: CAWSALGLAGPGEQYF. V and J are TRBV30 and TRBJ2-7; the match to TRBD2 covers 12 bases. The germline gives CDR1 GTSNPN, CDR2 SVGIG (reference sequence). Trimming at V came to 1 base and at J to 6 bases, leaving 10 bases not matched to a gene. The CDR3 spans 16 residues.

The chain has TRBV6-5 and TRBJ1-5; D might be TRBD1 (6 bases). Trimming removed 5 bases at V and 11 bases at J, with 16 bases between. The CDR3 contains 13 residues. CDR1 is MNHEY and CDR2 is SVGAGI in the germline V gene. CDR3 in amino acids: CASSPDRQGSQHF. DNA for the CDR3: TGTGCCAGCAGTCCGGACAGACAAGGGTCCCAGCATTTT.

The rearrangement joins TRBV6-6 to TRBJ2-7, with TRBD1 identical over 7 bases. This CDR3 region has 14 residues. Trimming removed 5 bases from V and 2 bases from J; junction bases left unmatched: 6. Germline lookup yields CDR1 MNHNY and CDR2 SVGAGI (reference sequence). CDR3 protein: CASSHETGTYEQYF. The CDR3 DNA is TGTGCCAGCAGTCATGAGACAGGGACCTACGAGCAGTACTTC.

The rearrangement joins TRBV5-1 to TRBJ1-1, with TRBD1 matching 10 bases. The CDR3 contains 15 residues. Germline CDR1 reads SGHRS; CDR2 reads YFSETQ. J lost 2 bases, V lost 6 bases, and 7 bases had no gene match. The CDR3 region has the DNA TGCGCCAGCACCAAAGGGGACAGGGGAAACACTGAAGCTTTCTTT. Its translation is CASTKGDRGNTEAFF.

This clone came up a few times. The chain has TRBV7-9 and TRBJ1-1; D not resolved. V was trimmed by 1 base and J by 3 bases, leaving 9 bases between them. CDR1 SEHNR and CDR2 FQNEAQ come from the germline V gene (reference sequence). The CDR3 contains 14 residues. The chain's CDR3 is CASSLGGVHTEAFF. As DNA, the CDR3 is TGTGCCAGCAGCTTAGGGGGAGTCCACACTGAAGCTTTCTTT.

This sequence joins TRBV5-4 and TRBJ2-4, with 7 bases lining up with TRBD1. The CDR3 is 11 amino acids. Trimming cost V 9 bases and J 6 bases; bases outside gene matches: 3. Germline CDR1 SGHNT, CDR2 YYREEE (reference sequence). The CDR3 loop reads CATRDRNIQYF. The CDR3 nucleotides read TGTGCCACGAGGGACAGAAACATTCAGTACTTC. The full variable domain, its missing parts supplied by reference TRBV5-4 and TRBJ2-4, is ETGVTQSPTHLIKTRGQQVTLRCSSQSGHNTVSWYQQALGQGPQFIFQYYREEENGRGNFPPRFSGLQFPNYSSELNVNALELDDSALYLCATRDRNIQYFGAGTRLSVL.

The V and J genes are TRBV11-1 and TRBJ2-1; 7 bases align to TRBD2. CDR1 and CDR2 from the germline V gene are SGHAT and FQDESV (reference sequence). This CDR3 spans 15 amino acids. V shed 5 bases and J 6 bases; nucleotides not matched to a gene: 10. Here the CDR3 DNA reads TGTGCCAGCAGCCCCTTAAGGGGAGGGTCCAATGAGCAGTTCTTC. This sequence encodes CASSPLRGGSNEQFF. Full variable domain (missing parts from reference TRBV11-1 and TRBJ2-1): EAEVAQSPRYKITEKSQAVAFWCDPISGHATLYWYRQILGQGPELLVQFQDESVVDDSQLPKDRFSAERLKGVDSTLKIQPAELGDSAMYLCASSPLRGGSNEQFFGPGTRLTVL.

This chain uses TRBV5-4 with TRBJ2-2; 8 positions match TRBD2. This CDR3 has 15 amino acids. Germline values: CDR1 SGHNT, CDR2 YYREEE (reference sequence). The V gene end was trimmed by 4 bases and the J gene end by 3 bases; junction bases not matched to a gene: 5. CDR3 nucleotide sequence: TGTGCCAGCAGCCGAGCGGGAGTTCACACCGGGGAGCTGTTTTTT. Amino acid sequence: CASSRAGVHTGELFF.

This clone was observed once. The chain couples TRBV28 to TRBJ2-1; 8 bases line up with TRBD2. There are 14 residues in the CDR3. In germline, CDR1 is MDHEN, CDR2 SYDVKM. J was trimmed by 7 bases and V by 7 bases; bases with no gene match: 9. The CDR3: CASISSGTVNEQFF. The CDR3 region has the DNA TGTGCCAGCATTAGTAGCGGGACGGTAAATGAGCAGTTCTTC.

The chain uses TRBV19 and TRBJ2-1; TRBD2 agrees at 7 bases. The CDR3 extends over 17 amino acids. Trimming cost V 1 base and J 0 bases; bases outside gene matches: 6. Germline loops: CDR1 LNHDA, CDR2 SQIVND (reference sequence). The CDR3 DNA is TGTGCCAGTAGTATAGGGTCGGGCGGGAGCTCCTACAATGAGCAGTTCTTC. It yields the protein CASSIGSGGSSYNEQFF. The full variable domain, in which reference TRBV19 and TRBJ2-1 provide the parts outside the CDR3, is DGGITQSPKYLFRKEGQNVTLSCEQNLNHDAMYWYRQDPGQGLRLIYYSQIVNDFQKGDIAEGYSVSREKKESFPLTVTSAQKNPTAFYLCASSIGSGGSSYNEQFFGPGTRLTVL.

This rearrangement joins TRBV7-8 to TRBJ2-6, with 12 nucleotides matching TRBD1. The CDR3 spans 18 residues. The germline gives CDR1 SGHVS, CDR2 FQNEAQ. V trimming: 1 base; J trimming: 2 bases; junction bases outside the gene matches: 3. Here the CDR3 DNA reads TGTGCCAGCAGCTTAGGGGGACAGGGGGCGCCTGGGGCCAACGTCCTGACTTTC. Its translation is CASSLGGQGAPGANVLTF.

Concerning this clone itself: The same CDR3 arises from other DNA sequences in this sample as well. J is TRBJ2-5 and V is TRBV2; D ambiguous. This CDR3 has 11 residues. The germline V gene has CDR1 SNHLY and CDR2 FYNNEI. Trimming stripped 7 bases from V and 5 bases from J, with 8 bases between. The CDR3 nucleotides read TGTGCCAGCACAATCAGGGAGACCCAGTACTTC. The encoded protein is CASTIRETQYF.